A selection of T cell receptor beta chains follows, all from one sample in a study of blood T cell repertoires in COVID-19. Data came from immunoSEQ multiplex PCR; TCRdb stores just in-frame clones and leaves some out. Of under 250,000 clones listed, approximately 90% are singletons. Sequencing was carried out using peripheral blood. The receptors were gathered from a man in his sixties with COVID-19, enrolled during active disease. CDR3s include the opening cysteine and the closing phenylalanine or tryptophan. The order of the fields is clone size, D gene, V gene, J gene, CDR3 protein, CDR3 DNA. The D gene is left open where the match is weak. A clone size is listed for some rows: how often the clone was seen (once, few, many), or a class if it is expanded.

>once|NA|TRBV6-6|TRBJ2-3
CASTISTDTQYF
TGTGCCAGCACCATTAGCACAGATACGCAGTATTTT
>NA|TRBD2|TRBV7-9|TRBJ2-1
CASSPGGATSGGSNEQFF
TGTGCCAGCAGCCCGGGCGGGGCTACTAGCGGAGGAAGCAATGAGCAGTTCTTC
>NA|TRBD2|TRBV7-9|TRBJ2-2
CASSWSGGRGTGELFF
TGTGCCAGCAGCTGGAGCGGGGGAAGGGGCACCGGGGAGCTGTTTTTT
>NA|TRBD1|TRBV18|TRBJ1-1
CASSEGQGRTEAFF
TGTGCCAGCTCCGAGGGACAGGGGCGGACTGAAGCTTTCTTT
>NA|TRBD1|TRBV27|TRBJ2-7
CASSLIQGVEQYF
TGTGCCAGCAGTTTGATTCAGGGGGTCGAGCAGTACTTC
>NA|NA|TRBV6-5|TRBJ2-1
CASRPSGGRYNEQFF
TGTGCCAGCAGACCCTCTGGCGGCCGATACAATGAGCAGTTCTTC
>NA|TRBD1|TRBV6-5|TRBJ2-7
CASGTVKHYEQYF
TGTGCCAGCGGGACAGTCAAGCACTACGAGCAGTACTTC
>once|NA|TRBV28|TRBJ1-4
CASSLYRGSGEKLFF
TGTGCCAGCAGTTTATATCGAGGATCGGGTGAAAAACTGTTTTTT
>NA|NA|TRBV24-1|TRBJ1-2
CATSDGAYGYTF
TGTGCCACCAGTGATGGAGCGTATGGCTACACCTTC
>NA|TRBD2|TRBV27|TRBJ2-3
CASRQVGGGPSDTQYF
TGTGCCAGCAGACAAGTGGGGGGAGGGCCATCAGATACGCAGTATTTT
>NA|NA|TRBV6-5|TRBJ1-5
CASSREAGNQPQHF
TGTGCCAGCAGCAGGGAAGCTGGGAATCAGCCCCAGCATTTT
>few|TRBD1|TRBV14|TRBJ2-2
CASSPQTGVNTGELFF
TGTGCCAGCAGCCCGCAGACAGGGGTTAACACCGGGGAGCTGTTTTTT
>NA|TRBD1|TRBV6-6|TRBJ1-5
CASSDQGASNQPQHF
TGTGCCAGCAGTGACCAGGGGGCAAGCAATCAGCCCCAGCATTTT
>once|TRBD2|TRBV6-6|TRBJ2-7
CAAARGGTSYEQYF
TGTGCCGCCGCGCGGGGGGGAACCTCCTACGAGCAGTACTTC
>NA|TRBD1|TRBV24-1|TRBJ2-1
CATSDPGQGTNNEQFF
TGTGCCACCAGTGATCCGGGACAGGGAACAAACAATGAGCAGTTCTTC
>NA|TRBD1|TRBV3-1/TRBV3-2|TRBJ1-2
CASSHASGQGKNYGYTF
TGTGCCAGCAGCCATGCATCGGGACAGGGTAAAAACTATGGCTACACCTTC
>NA|TRBD1|TRBV6-5|TRBJ1-3
CASSYDRGLGGNTIYF
TGTGCCAGCAGTTATGACAGGGGTTTGGGAGGAAACACCATATATTTT
>NA|NA|TRBV6-1|TRBJ2-7
CASSEGGTGQYF
TGTGCCAGCAGTGAAGGCGGAACGGGGCAGTACTTC
>NA|TRBD1|TRBV6-2/TRBV6-3|TRBJ1-1
CASSYAPGQAVSTEAFF
TGTGCCAGCAGTTACGCGCCCGGACAGGCGGTAAGCACTGAAGCTTTCTTT
>NA|TRBD1|TRBV2|TRBJ1-2
CASSEASGQGNYGYTF
TGTGCCAGCAGTGAAGCCTCGGGACAGGGTAACTATGGCTACACCTTC
>once|TRBD1|TRBV10-2|TRBJ1-1
CASSGAAGGPNTEAFF
TGCGCCAGCAGTGGGGCTGCAGGGGGCCCGAACACTGAAGCTTTCTTT
>once|TRBD1|TRBV6-5|TRBJ1-2
CASSRGQGANYGYTF
TGTGCCAGCAGTCGCGGACAGGGGGCGAACTATGGCTACACCTTC
>NA|NA|TRBV11-1|TRBJ2-7
CASSLGGTYYEQYF
TGTGCCAGCAGCTTAGGGGGGACTTACTACGAGCAGTACTTC
>NA|TRBD1|TRBV14|TRBJ2-3
CASSPGQLRLTDTQYF
TGTGCCAGCAGCCCGGGACAGTTAAGGCTCACAGATACGCAGTATTTT
>NA|NA|TRBV7-2|TRBJ2-7
CASSSRDGREQYF
TGTGCCAGCAGCTCCCGCGACGGGAGAGAGCAGTACTTC
>few|NA|TRBV3-1/TRBV3-2|TRBJ1-1
CASSLTDMNTEAFF
TGTGCCAGCAGCCTGACAGATATGAACACTGAAGCTTTCTTT
>NA|NA|TRBV10-3|TRBJ1-2
CATRRDTKGYTF
TGTGCCACTCGCAGGGATACTAAAGGCTACACCTTC
>few|NA|TRBV7-9|TRBJ2-1
CASSLDAGAVYEQFF
TGTGCCAGCAGCTTAGACGCGGGGGCGGTCTATGAGCAGTTCTTC
>NA|TRBD2|TRBV7-8|TRBJ2-7
CASSLGGGSSYEQYF
TGTGCCAGCAGCTTAGGGGGCGGGAGCTCCTACGAGCAGTACTTC
>NA|NA|TRBV6-1|TRBJ2-7
CASSEIRSEVYEQYF
TGTGCCAGCAGTGAAATCCGCAGTGAGGTCTACGAGCAGTACTTC
>NA|NA|TRBV29-1|TRBJ1-2
CSVLRPGNNYGYTF
TGCAGCGTCCTCCGTCCGGGGAACAACTATGGCTACACCTTC
>NA|TRBD1|TRBV14|TRBJ2-7
CASSPGTGTYEQYF
TGTGCCAGCAGCCCCGGGACAGGGACCTACGAGCAGTACTTC
>once|TRBD2|TRBV28|TRBJ2-1
CASSRGVAGNEQFF
TGTGCCAGCAGTAGAGGGGTAGCGGGCAATGAGCAGTTCTTC
>NA|NA|TRBV7-2|TRBJ2-1
CASSSRQGSYNEQFF
TGTGCCAGCAGCTCCCGTCAGGGGTCGTACAATGAGCAGTTCTTC
>NA|NA|TRBV6-5|TRBJ1-4
CASSYDTAPNEKLFF
TGTGCCAGCAGTTACGACACTGCCCCGAATGAAAAACTGTTTTTT
>NA|NA|TRBV13|TRBJ1-3
CASSLGLTGSGNTIYF
TGTGCCAGCAGCTTAGGTTTAACGGGCTCTGGAAACACCATATATTTT
>NA|TRBD1|TRBV19|TRBJ1-1
CASSIPGQGTEAFF
TGTGCCAGTAGTATACCGGGACAGGGCACTGAAGCTTTCTTT
>NA|TRBD1|TRBV10-3|TRBJ1-2
CAISGTGDGYTF
TGTGCCATCAGTGGCACAGGGGATGGCTACACCTTC
>NA|TRBD2|TRBV3-1/TRBV3-2|TRBJ2-1
CASSYLTSGGYNEQFF
TGTGCCAGCAGCTATCTGACTAGCGGGGGATACAATGAGCAGTTCTTC
>NA|NA|TRBV11-2|TRBJ1-6
CASSSWEGRSPLHF
TGTGCCAGCAGCTCCTGGGAGGGGCGATCACCCCTCCACTTT
>NA|TRBD2|TRBV6-4|TRBJ2-2
CASQREDGGTGELFF
TGTGCCAGCCAACGGGAGGATGGAGGCACCGGGGAGCTGTTTTTT
>NA|TRBD2|TRBV2|TRBJ2-1
CASSAGLATLYNEQFF
TGTGCCAGCAGTGCGGGACTAGCGACTCTTTACAATGAGCAGTTCTTC
>NA|NA|TRBV5-4|TRBJ1-1
CASSLGGRGLNTEAFF
TGTGCCAGCAGCTTGGGAGGGCGAGGTCTGAACACTGAAGCTTTCTTT
>once|NA|TRBV11-2|TRBJ1-1
CASSLEVRSTEAFF
TGTGCCAGCAGCTTAGAGGTTCGGAGCACTGAAGCTTTCTTT
>NA|NA|TRBV19|TRBJ2-7
CASKDRRYYEQYF
TGTGCCAGTAAAGACAGACGTTACTACGAGCAGTACTTC
>once|NA|TRBV5-1|TRBJ2-5
CANPGQQETQYF
TGCGCCAACCCGGGACAACAAGAGACCCAGTACTTC
>NA|NA|TRBV7-2|TRBJ2-5
CASSITLGETQYF
TGTGCCAGCAGCATAACCCTAGGCGAGACCCAGTACTTC
>NA|NA|TRBV19|TRBJ1-2
CASSVDRHYGYTF
TGTGCCAGTAGTGTCGACAGGCACTATGGCTACACCTTC
>NA|NA|TRBV30|TRBJ2-7
CAWSWGRFGEQYF
TGTGCCTGGAGTTGGGGGAGGTTCGGCGAGCAGTACTTC
>NA|NA|TRBV6-4|TRBJ2-1
CASSEFRGSSYNEQFF
TGTGCCAGCAGTGAGTTCCGGGGAAGCTCCTACAATGAGCAGTTCTTC
>NA|NA|TRBV5-1|TRBJ2-7
CASSLPQQGSYEQYF
TGCGCCAGCAGCTTGCCTCAACAGGGCTCCTACGAGCAGTACTTC
>NA|NA|TRBV27|TRBJ1-3
CASSLSGVSSGNTIYF
TGTGCCAGCAGTTTATCAGGGGTCAGCTCTGGAAACACCATATATTTT
>NA|NA|TRBV12-3/TRBV12-4|TRBJ2-3
CASKRGGHTQYF
TGTGCCAGCAAGAGGGGGGGACATACGCAGTATTTT
>NA|TRBD1|TRBV30|TRBJ2-2
CAWSRRTGLGELFF
TGTGCCTGGAGCCGCCGGACAGGGTTAGGGGAGCTGTTTTTT
>NA|NA|TRBV5-4|TRBJ2-7
CASSLTGNYEQYF
TGTGCCAGCAGCTTGACAGGGAACTACGAGCAGTACTTC
>few|TRBD2|TRBV27|TRBJ2-7
CASSVLLAGGPSAYEQYF
TGTGCCAGCTCCGTTTTACTAGCGGGAGGGCCGTCGGCATACGAGCAGTACTTC
>once|TRBD1|TRBV2|TRBJ1-2
CASSEGTGWGGYTF
TGTGCCAGCAGTGAAGGGACAGGGTGGGGTGGCTACACCTTC
>NA|NA|TRBV3-1/TRBV3-2|TRBJ1-2
CASSQGSGVYGYTF
TGTGCCAGCAGCCAAGGATCGGGGGTCTATGGCTACACCTTC
>once|TRBD2|TRBV9|TRBJ2-2
CASSARGGNTGELFF
TGTGCCAGCAGCGCGCGGGGGGGCAACACCGGGGAGCTGTTTTTT